The following is a TCR beta chain sequence with its context. The antigen is not known. The data are from a study of T cells after yellow fever vaccination. Germline CDR1 DFQATT, CDR2 SNEGSKA (reference sequence). The CDR3 loop spans 11 amino acids. V was shortened by 3 bases and J by 4 bases, with 6 bases between the two germline ends. The 5'RACE template-switching step produced TCR cDNA and added a universal primer site and UMIs. TCRdb reanalysed the 5' RACE reads using MiXCR and keeps one entry per CDR3 protein. The sample has under 550,000 distinct CDR3 sequences, 21% seen once. Overall study results and limits: One caveat is that FACS-sorted repertoires could contain abundant clonotypes contaminating from the bulk population.

The sample here was PBMCs, taken roughly 20 days after the first yellow fever vaccination. The TCR sequence derives from a young man who received the YFV17D yellow fever vaccine. The gene calls are TRBV20-1 and TRBJ1-2, with D uncertain. This CDR3 is CSARVSYGYTF. DNA for the CDR3: TGCAGTGCTAGGGTCAGCTATGGCTACACCTTC.